These 5 T cell receptor beta chains originate from one sample sequenced in a study of T cells in Graves' hyperthyroidism and ophthalmopathy. TCR beta CDR3 region amplification was performed from RNA transcripts. The primer set for the first-round RT-PCR of the TCR CDR3 was HTBI. TCRdb passed the multiplex PCR reads through MiXCR, listing each CDR3 protein once. Among around 350,000 distinct CDR3 sequences listed, around 15% were seen once. Source material: blood. The receptors shown here come from a woman in her thirties with Graves' ophthalmopathy.

Note on this clonotype: One junction end disagrees with the germline gene, perhaps due to a read error. This chain connects TRBV7-7 to TRBJ2-3; 13 bases fit TRBD2. The CDR3 loop spans 17 amino acids. Germline CDR1 and CDR2: SSHAT and FNYEAQ (reference sequence). As DNA, the CDR3 is TGTGCTAGCAGCGAACGACTACTAGCGGGGGGGACAGATACGCAGTATTTT. Protein product: CASSERLLAGGTDTQYF.

The V call is TRBV28, the J call TRBJ2-2; 7 nucleotides agree with TRBD1. This CDR3 spans 15 amino acids. The ends lost 4 bases at V and 4 bases at J; junction bases unmatched: 6. Germline-derived CDR1 and CDR2 are MDHEN and SYDVKM. The CDR3 nucleotides are TGTGCCAGCAGTTCCGGACAGGCGGGCACCGGGGAGCTGTTTTTT. Translated: CASSSGQAGTGELFF.

This clonotype occurred many times. This rearrangement joins TRBV18 to TRBJ2-2, with unresolved D. This CDR3 has 14 amino acids. CDR1 is KGHSH and CDR2 is LQKENI in the germline V gene. The V and J ends lost 3 bases and 6 bases respectively, with 11 bases between them. Here the CDR3 reads CASSPPVIAGELFF. CDR3 DNA: TGTGCCAGCTCACCCCCGGTGATTGCCGGGGAGCTGTTTTTT.

This clonotype was counted many times. At one end the junction does not follow the germline gene, possibly because of a read error. The gene calls are TRBV6-6 and TRBJ1-1; no clear D gene. Germline V gene sequence: CDR1 MNHNY, CDR2 SVGAGI (reference sequence). The CDR3 sequence is 13 residues long. The CDR3 DNA sequence: TGCGCCAGCAGCTACTCAGGCTCCACTGAAGCTTTCTTT. The encoded protein is CASSYSGSTEAFF.

This chain connects TRBV20-1 to TRBJ2-3; tentative D call: TRBD2 (6 bases). The CDR3 is made up of 16 amino acids. Trimming stripped 2 bases from V and 0 bases from J, with 15 bases between. Looked up from germline, CDR1 is DFQATT and CDR2 is SNEGSKA (reference sequence). The CDR3 DNA is TGCAGTGCTAGATCGGGACTTCCAGAGAGCACAGATACGCAGTATTTT. It yields the protein CSARSGLPESTDTQYF.